The clone carrying this TCR beta chain showed up just a few times. Authors' processing steps: Reference gene primer amplification in the assay estimated nucleated cell counts. Data came from immunoSEQ multiplex PCR; TCRdb stores just in-frame clones and leaves some out. V and J calls and clone size follow that table, whereas D and trimming were derived from the DNA. The sample includes approximately 120,000 clones, around 74% of them seen just once. The sample comes from a study of blood T cell repertoires in COVID-19. The wider study: The United States, Italy and Spain provided the acute and convalescent COVID-19 samples. PBMCs, B-cell-depleted T cells, or T cells were the source of the cDNA or gDNA that made up the material.

This TCR came from a man aged 60 to 69 with acute or convalescent COVID-19. The material sequenced was peripheral blood.

The CDR3 loop is CASSSGLALGELFF. DNA of the CDR3: TGTGCCAGTAGTTCGGGACTAGCACTCGGGGAGCTGTTTTTT. The rearrangement links TRBV19 to TRBJ2-2; TRBD2 agrees at 9 bases. Germline values: CDR1 LNHDA, CDR2 SQIVND (reference sequence). The CDR3 contains 14 residues. Unmatched junction bases numbered 5, after V lost 5 bases and J lost 7 bases.